Described below is a single T cell receptor beta chain sequence and its context. Trimming stripped 0 bases from V and 5 bases from J, with 11 bases between. Germline V gene sequence: CDR1 SGHRS, CDR2 YFSETQ. The length of the CDR3 is 15 residues. This sample stems from a study of blood T cell repertoires in COVID-19. The overall study: The origin of the acute and convalescent COVID-19 samples was the United States, Italy and Spain. PBMCs, B-cell-depleted T cells, or T cells were the source of the cDNA or gDNA that made up the material.

In the source study's methods: Nucleated cell number was recorded as an estimate derived from reference gene primer amplification. The data were produced by immunoSEQ multiplex PCR, yet TCRdb's version contains in-frame clones alone and is incomplete. V, J and clone size are taken as reported in that table, and D and trimming were inferred from the DNA itself. The table records about 49,000 clones, around 78% of them present only once. Sequences were obtained from peripheral blood. The chain links TRBV5-1 to TRBJ1-4, with D tentatively TRBD1 (6 bases). This sequence originates from a human donor in a cohort sampled during active COVID-19. The CDR3 nucleotides read TGCGCCAGCAGCTTGGCTGGGACAAACAATGAAAAACTGTTTTTT. Protein sequence: CASSLAGTNNEKLFF.